This TCR beta chain emerged from a study of CD8+CD57+ T cells in acquired aplastic anemia. About this clonotype itself: A read error may be the cause here, since a much bigger clone is one base away.

CDR1 is SGHRS and CDR2 is YFSETQ in the germline V gene. The CDR3 spans 17 residues. Genomic DNA was employed as the template in profiling TCR beta VDJ and CDR3. TCRdb fed the reads into MiXCR, producing one record per CDR3 protein. The sample holds 180,000 or so distinct CDR3 sequences, roughly half seen once. The receptor was isolated from a human donor in good health. The sample was sorted CD4+, CD8+, or CD8+CD57+ T cells (not recorded which) from PBMCs. V gene TRBV5-1 combines with J gene TRBJ2-1; no clear D gene. The CDR3 DNA sequence: TGCGCCAGCAGCTTGGCCCGATTCGGGCAGGTAATGAATGTGCAGTTCTTC. It yields the protein CASSLARFGQVMNVQFF.